Below are 18 T cell receptor beta chains sequenced from a single sample in a study of cytomegalovirus exposure and HLA in healthy donors. The data were produced by immunoSEQ multiplex PCR, yet TCRdb's version contains in-frame clones alone and is incomplete. The sample includes about 180,000 clones, approximately 90% of them seen just once. What was sequenced was PBMCs. The receptors here all came from a woman aged 25 to 39 in good health and CMV-seronegative.

This rearrangement joins TRBV2 to TRBJ1-1; no reliable D call. CDR1 and CDR2 (germline): SNHLY, FYNNEI. The CDR3 has 11 residues. V lost 6 bases and J lost 5, with 7 bases in between. CDR3: CASRLGTEAFF. The CDR3 DNA sequence: TGTGCCAGCAGGCTCGGGACTGAAGCTTTCTTT.

CDR3 residues: CAWSSLQGATGELFF. Written as DNA, the CDR3 is TGTGCCTGGAGTAGTTTACAGGGCGCCACCGGGGAGCTGTTTTTT. J is TRBJ2-2 and V is TRBV30, with D maybe TRBD1 (6 bases). CDR1 GTSNPN and CDR2 SVGIG come from the germline V gene (reference sequence). This CDR3 contains 15 residues. Trimming took 2 bases from V and 4 from J, leaving 14 bases between them. Combining the CDR3 with reference TRBV30 and TRBJ2-2 gives the whole variable domain SQTIHQWPATLVQPVGSPLSLECTVEGTSNPNLYWYRQAAGRGLQLLFYSVGIGQISSEVPQNLSASRPQDRQFILSSKKLLLSDSGFYLCAWSSLQGATGELFFGEGSRLTVL.

The count of this clone is one. This sequence joins TRBV6-5 and TRBJ2-3; tentatively, D is TRBD2 (6 bases). V was trimmed by 4 bases and J by 3 bases, leaving 14 bases between them. Germline loops: CDR1 MNHEY, CDR2 SVGAGI. CDR3 length: 15 amino acids. This chain's CDR3 is CASSFVSGGTDTQYF. The DNA of the CDR3 is TGTGCCAGCAGTTTCGTTAGCGGTGGAACAGATACGCAGTATTTT.

The chain combines TRBV7-2 with TRBJ1-2; 11 nucleotides align to TRBD1. V lost 5 bases, J lost 5 bases, and 7 bases stayed unmatched. CDR1 is SGHTA and CDR2 is FQGNSA in the germline V gene. The length of the CDR3 is 15 residues. CDR3 region: CASSPLDRGLYGYTF. CDR3 DNA: TGTGCCAGCAGCCCCTTGGACAGGGGGCTGTATGGCTACACCTTC.

The chain combines TRBV19 with TRBJ1-5, with 7 positions matching TRBD1. The CDR3 consists of 12 residues. With 8 bases clipped from V and 9 bases from J, the junction kept 7 bases outside the gene matches. CDR1 is LNHDA and CDR2 is SQIVND in the germline V gene (reference sequence). The CDR3 region is CASGRTGRPQHF. CDR3 DNA sequence: TGTGCCAGTGGGAGGACAGGACGGCCCCAGCATTTT.

This clone was detected only a few times. The chain links TRBV21-1 to TRBJ1-1; the listed D gene, TRBD1, was not tested against the DNA. TRBV21-1 is tagged as a pseudogene. The CDR3 spans 14 residues. The CDR3 spells CASSSQTGQTEAFF. As DNA, the CDR3 is TGTGCCAGCAGCTCACAGACAGGGCAAACTGAAGCTTTCTTT.

The gene calls are TRBV29-1 and TRBJ1-4; D is perhaps TRBD1 (5 bases). V was cut by 3 bases and J by 7 bases, with 12 bases left in between. This CDR3 has 13 amino acids. The germline V gene has CDR1 SQVTM and CDR2 ANQGSEA. CDR3 protein: CSVDLGEPEKLFF. Written as DNA, the CDR3 is TGCAGCGTTGATTTAGGGGAACCTGAAAAACTGTTTTTT.

This clone was detected once. The chain employs TRBV5-1 and TRBJ2-2; the match to TRBD1 covers 9 bases. Losses at the gene ends were 4 bases for V and 4 bases for J; bases not matched to a gene: 5. This CDR3 has 15 amino acids. CDR1 is SGHRS, CDR2 YFSETQ, per germline. This chain's CDR3 is CASSPGTGITGELFF. The DNA for the CDR3 is TGCGCCAGCAGCCCTGGGACAGGGATCACCGGGGAGCTGTTTTTT.

This chain joins TRBV6-5 and TRBJ2-7, with 9 bases that match TRBD1. The J segment lost 5 bases and the V segment lost 5 bases, leaving 7 bases of the junction unmatched. From germline, CDR1 is MNHEY and CDR2 SVGAGI. The CDR3 sequence is 14 residues long. CDR3 sequence: CASSAGTGYNEQYF. In DNA, the CDR3 is TGTGCCAGCAGTGCCGGGACAGGGTATAACGAGCAGTACTTC.

CDR3 residues: CASKLGQGLAYEQYF. CDR3 sequence (DNA): TGTGCCAGCAAATTGGGTCAGGGGCTGGCCTACGAGCAGTACTTC. The genes are TRBV2 and TRBJ2-7; possibly TRBD1 for D (6 bases). Germline CDR1 SNHLY, CDR2 FYNNEI. V lost 7 bases and J 2 bases, leaving 18 bases between the germline ends. The CDR3 is made up of 15 amino acids.

The J gene is TRBJ2-1, the V gene TRBV5-1; 14 positions agree with TRBD2. The CDR3 has 19 amino acids. CDR1 and CDR2 from the germline V gene are SGHRS and YFSETQ. J gave up 0 bases and V 0 bases, and 5 bases lay outside the gene matches. The CDR3 DNA follows: TGCGCCAGCAGCTTGGCACGACTAGCGGGGGGGAACTCCTACAATGAGCAGTTCTTC. Protein: CASSLARLAGGNSYNEQFF.

V gene TRBV19 combines with J gene TRBJ1-6, with no clear D. The V gene lost 5 bases and the J gene lost 4 bases, with 15 bases spanning the gap. Germline CDR1 LNHDA, CDR2 SQIVND (reference sequence). The length of the CDR3 is 16 residues. DNA for the CDR3: TGTGCCAGTAGTCCTGACGAGCTAGTTTATAATTCACCCCTCCACTTT. It encodes CASSPDELVYNSPLHF.

This clone was observed a few times. Its ends do not fully match the called genes, so a read error is possible. The chain uses TRBV19 and TRBJ2-7; possibly TRBD1 for D (6 bases). Looked up from germline, CDR1 is LNHDA and CDR2 is SQIVND (reference sequence). This CDR3 has 11 amino acids. CDR3 bases: TGTGCCAGTAGTAGCGAACAGGGCCCGGACTTC. Translated, it gives CASSSEQGPDF.

The V gene is TRBV4-2, the J gene TRBJ1-1; 11 bases map to TRBD1. The CDR3 sequence is 15 residues long. V dropped 2 bases and J dropped 5; count of bases not matched to a gene: 4. Germline CDR1 and CDR2: LGHNA and YNFKEQ. DNA for the CDR3: TGTGCCAGCAGCCAACTCTGGGACAGGGGGACTGAAGCTTTCTTT. Its translation is CASSQLWDRGTEAFF.

This clone has a handful of counts. DNA of the CDR3: TGTGCCAGCGGCGGACTAGCGGTGAACACCGGGGAGCTGTTTTTT. Residues: CASGGLAVNTGELFF. J is TRBJ2-2 and V is TRBV2; TRBD2 matches at 10 bases. V trimming: 8 bases; J trimming: 1 base; junction bases outside the gene matches: 4. The CDR3 length is 15 residues. Germline CDR1 is SNHLY and CDR2 is FYNNEI.

The V and J genes are TRBV7-9 and TRBJ1-4; the match to TRBD1 covers 9 bases. V trimming: 1 base; J trimming: 8 bases; junction bases outside the gene matches: 2. The CDR3 covers 14 residues. CDR1 and CDR2 (germline): SEHNR, FQNEAQ (reference sequence). CDR3 DNA: TGTGCCAGCAGCTTAGGGGACAGGGACGAAAAACTGTTTTTT. This sequence encodes CASSLGDRDEKLFF. Based on the CDR3 plus reference TRBV7-9 and TRBJ1-4, the full variable domain is DTGVSQNPRHKITKRGQNVTFRCDPISEHNRLYWYRQTLGQGPEFLTYFQNEAQLEKSRLLSDRFSAERPKGSFSTLEIQRTEQGDSAMYLCASSLGDRDEKLFFGSGTQLSVL.

This rearrangement joins TRBV6-1 to TRBJ2-7; D unresolved. This CDR3 contains 12 residues. CDR1 and CDR2 (germline): MNHNS, SASEGT. V was shortened by 4 bases and J by 3 bases, with 7 bases between the two germline ends. Here the CDR3 reads CASSAVVYEQYF. CDR3 nucleotides: TGTGCCAGCAGTGCCGTCGTCTACGAGCAGTACTTC.

This rearrangement joins TRBV11-2 to TRBJ1-6; D uncertain. V was pared by 10 bases and J by 1 base, with 14 bases between. This CDR3 has 15 residues. Germline assignment: CDR1 SGHAT and CDR2 FQNNGV. For the CDR3, the DNA is TGTGCCACCTCTATTGAGGGATCCTATAATTCACCCCTCCACTTT. This translates into CATSIEGSYNSPLHF.